The 17 T cell receptor beta chains below were found in one sample sequenced in a study of T cell responses to AZD1222 COVID-19 vaccine. Produced via immunoSEQ multiplex PCR; TCRdb's table is partial and in-frame only. The sample includes approximately 120,000 clones, over 75% of them seen just once. The sample here was peripheral blood, taken 28 days after the second AZD1222 dose. These receptors originate from an adult who received the AZD1222 COVID-19 vaccine.

The J gene is TRBJ2-1, the V gene TRBV28, with D possibly TRBD1 on 6 matching bases. The V gene's germline CDR1 is MDHEN and CDR2 SYDVKM. The CDR3 is made up of 14 amino acids. V was trimmed by 2 bases and J by 6 bases, leaving 11 bases between them. The CDR3 here is CASSLLTGFNEQFF. CDR3 bases: TGTGCCAGCAGTTTACTAACAGGGTTCAATGAGCAGTTCTTC.

The V and J genes are TRBV29-1 and TRBJ1-2; the D is unclear. From germline, CDR1 is SQVTM and CDR2 ANQGSEA. CDR3 length: 11 amino acids. The V and J ends lost 4 bases and 6 bases respectively, with 9 bases between them. The chain's CDR3 is CSVVTPDGYTF. The CDR3 coding sequence is TGCAGCGTTGTTACCCCTGATGGCTACACCTTC.

The chain combines TRBV9 with TRBJ1-1; D is undetermined. This CDR3 is built from 13 residues. Germline V gene lookup returns CDR1 SGDLS and CDR2 YYNGEE. The V end lost 2 bases, the J end lost 3 bases, and 8 bases lay between the germline ends. In DNA, the CDR3 is TGTGCCAGCAGCGTTCTATCATACACTGAAGCTTTCTTT. As protein: CASSVLSYTEAFF.

The V gene is TRBV24-1, the J gene TRBJ2-5, with D uncertain. There are 13 residues in the CDR3. The V end lost 3 bases, the J end lost 5 bases, and 9 bases lay between the germline ends. CDR1 and CDR2 from the germline V gene are KGHDR and SFDVKD. This CDR3 reads CATSDPNRETQYF. CDR3 DNA: TGTGCCACCAGTGATCCCAACCGGGAGACCCAGTACTTC.

This rearrangement joins TRBV29-1 to TRBJ2-1; TRBD2 matches 9 bases. Per the germline V gene, CDR1 is SQVTM and CDR2 is ANQGSEA. V was pared by 7 bases and J by 3 bases, with 10 bases of the junction left unmatched. CDR3 size: 15 residues. CDR3 nucleotide sequence: TGCAGCGGGTTCGCTCTAGCGGGACGCTACAATGAGCAGTTCTTC. Its translation is CSGFALAGRYNEQFF.

V is TRBV28 and J is TRBJ2-2; 8 positions agree with TRBD1. The CDR3 extends over 16 amino acids. The trim removed 2 bases at V and 3 bases at J, leaving 5 bases unmatched. CDR1 is MDHEN and CDR2 is SYDVKM in the germline V gene. CDR3: CASSLAGQGYTGELFF. In nucleotides, the CDR3 is TGTGCCAGCAGTTTAGCCGGACAGGGATACACCGGGGAGCTGTTTTTT.

J is TRBJ1-1 and V is TRBV4-2; D is ambiguous. Trimming took 5 bases from V and 8 from J, leaving 24 bases between them. Per germline, CDR1 LGHNA and CDR2 YNFKEQ. This CDR3 is built from 16 residues. The CDR3 nucleotides are TGTGCCAGCAGCTGCCGCACCCCTAATATGTTGCCAGAAGCTTTCTTT. Residues: CASSCRTPNMLPEAFF.

The chain combines TRBV6-5 with TRBJ1-2; D possibly corresponds to TRBD1 (6 bases). V was shortened by 7 bases and J by 3 bases, with 15 bases between the two germline ends. Looked up from germline, CDR1 is MNHEY and CDR2 is SVGAGI. There are 14 residues in the CDR3. The CDR3 region is CASIPRGGDYGYTF. CDR3 in DNA: TGTGCCAGCATTCCGAGAGGGGGGGACTATGGCTACACCTTC.

The chain employs TRBV7-2 and TRBJ1-1; possibly TRBD1 for D (6 bases). This CDR3 has 13 amino acids. V was shortened by 1 base and J by 6 bases, with 9 bases between the two germline ends. Germline V gives CDR1 SGHTA, CDR2 FQGNSA. The CDR3 region is CASSLVKGAEAFF. In DNA, the CDR3 is TGTGCCAGCAGCTTAGTAAAGGGGGCTGAAGCTTTCTTT.

The chain employs TRBV5-4 and TRBJ1-1, with 10 bases identical to TRBD1. From germline, CDR1 is SGHNT and CDR2 YYREEE (reference sequence). With 2 bases clipped from V and 10 bases from J, the junction kept 11 bases outside the gene matches. The length of the CDR3 is 15 residues. The CDR3 nucleotides read TGTGCCAGCAGCTTCGATACTGGGAGACAGGGGGCAGCTTTCTTT. Residues: CASSFDTGRQGAAFF. Based on the CDR3 plus reference TRBV5-4 and TRBJ1-1, the full variable domain is ETGVTQSPTHLIKTRGQQVTLRCSSQSGHNTVSWYQQALGQGPQFIFQYYREEENGRGNFPPRFSGLQFPNYSSELNVNALELDDSALYLCASSFDTGRQGAAFFGQGTRLTVV.

The J gene is TRBJ1-5, the V gene TRBV28, with a possible D match to TRBD1 (5 bases). There are 15 residues in the CDR3. V dropped 7 bases and J dropped 5 bases, with 18 bases sitting between them. Germline V lookup: CDR1 MDHEN, CDR2 SYDVKM. Here the CDR3 DNA reads TGTGCCAGCACTATCGGGGGTGGGGATTATCAGCCCCAGCATTTT. Amino acids: CASTIGGGDYQPQHF.

Of note for this clone: Mismatch with germline at one junction end may stem from a read error. J is TRBJ1-2 and V is TRBV9; D uncertain. Germline CDR1 reads SGDLS; CDR2 reads YYNGEE. CDR3 length: 11 amino acids. The CDR3 coding sequence is TGTGCCAGCAGCGTAGTGAGAGGGTGGGGCTTC. It specifies CASSVVRGWGF.

The genes are TRBV5-5 and TRBJ2-1; tentatively, D is TRBD2 (6 bases). Germline V lookup: CDR1 SGHKS, CDR2 YYEKEE (reference sequence). The CDR3 loop spans 15 amino acids. Trimming took 0 bases from V and 4 from J, leaving 11 bases between them. In DNA form, the CDR3 reads TGTGCCAGCAGCTTGGGATCGGGAGTTTACAATGAGCAGTTCTTC. Protein sequence: CASSLGSGVYNEQFF.

V and J are TRBV11-2 and TRBJ1-5; D remains unclear. In germline, CDR1 is SGHAT, CDR2 FQNNGV. Trimming cost V 1 base and J 4 bases, with 5 bases left between them. This CDR3 has 13 residues. The chain's CDR3 is CASSLGRNQPQHF. The CDR3 DNA follows: TGTGCCAGCAGCTTAGGACGGAATCAGCCCCAGCATTTT.

The chain carries TRBV18 and TRBJ1-1; 8 bases align to TRBD1. CDR1 is KGHSH and CDR2 is LQKENI in the germline V gene. V shed 4 bases, J shed 4 bases, and the junction held 5 bases outside the gene matches. CDR3 length equals 14 residues. The CDR3 bases are TGTGCCAGCTCACTGTCGGACAGGGCCACTGAAGCTTTCTTT. Amino acids: CASSLSDRATEAFF.

The rearrangement joins TRBV2 to TRBJ2-5, with D maybe TRBD1 (5 bases). V lost 3 bases, J lost 3 bases, and 11 bases lay in between. Germline assignment: CDR1 SNHLY and CDR2 FYNNEI. This CDR3 has 14 residues. The CDR3 nucleotides read TGTGCCAGCAGTGAGTGGGGCATGGAAGAGACCCAGTACTTC. Translating it yields CASSEWGMEETQYF.

The chain recombines TRBV7-2 with TRBJ2-3; no reliable D call. The CDR3 spans 12 residues. Germline loops: CDR1 SGHTA, CDR2 FQGNSA. Trimming took 5 bases from V and 4 from J, leaving 7 bases between them. Here the CDR3 reads CASSPTADTQYF. CDR3 bases: TGTGCCAGCAGCCCGACCGCAGATACGCAGTATTTT.